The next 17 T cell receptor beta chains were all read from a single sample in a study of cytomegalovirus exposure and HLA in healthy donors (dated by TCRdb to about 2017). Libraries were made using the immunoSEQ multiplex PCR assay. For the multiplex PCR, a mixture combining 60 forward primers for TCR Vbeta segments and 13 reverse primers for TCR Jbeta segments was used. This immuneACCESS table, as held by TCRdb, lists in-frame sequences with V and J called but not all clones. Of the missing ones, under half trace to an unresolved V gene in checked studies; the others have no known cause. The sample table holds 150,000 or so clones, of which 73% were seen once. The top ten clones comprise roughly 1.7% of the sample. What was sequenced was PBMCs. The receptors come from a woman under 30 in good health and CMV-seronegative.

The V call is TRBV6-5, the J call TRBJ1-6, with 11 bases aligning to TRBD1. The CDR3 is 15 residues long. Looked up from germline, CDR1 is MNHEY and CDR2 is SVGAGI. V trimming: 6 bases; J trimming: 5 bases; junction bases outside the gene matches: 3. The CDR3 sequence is CASRGTGGNNSPLHF. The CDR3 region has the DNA TGTGCCAGCAGGGGGACAGGGGGAAATAATTCACCCCTCCACTTT.

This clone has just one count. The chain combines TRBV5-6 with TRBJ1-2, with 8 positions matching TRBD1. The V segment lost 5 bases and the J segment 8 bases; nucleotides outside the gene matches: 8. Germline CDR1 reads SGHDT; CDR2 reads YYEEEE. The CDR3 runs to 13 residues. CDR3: CASSAGTGYGYTF. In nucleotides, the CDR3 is TGTGCCAGCAGTGCCGGGACAGGCTACGGCTACACCTTC.

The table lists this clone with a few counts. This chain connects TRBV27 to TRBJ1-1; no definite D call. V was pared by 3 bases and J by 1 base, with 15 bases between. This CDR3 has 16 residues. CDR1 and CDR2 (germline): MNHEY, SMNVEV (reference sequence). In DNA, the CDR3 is TGTGCCAGCAGTTTTTCCTGGGTACAGCCGAACACTGAAGCTTTCTTT. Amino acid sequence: CASSFSWVQPNTEAFF.

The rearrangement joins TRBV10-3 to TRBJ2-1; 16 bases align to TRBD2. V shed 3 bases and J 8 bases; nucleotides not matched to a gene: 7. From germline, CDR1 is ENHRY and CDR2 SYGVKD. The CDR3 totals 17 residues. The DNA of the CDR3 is TGTGCCATCAGTGAAGGGACTAGCGGGAGGGTTAAGGATGAGCAGTTCTTC. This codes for CAISEGTSGRVKDEQFF.

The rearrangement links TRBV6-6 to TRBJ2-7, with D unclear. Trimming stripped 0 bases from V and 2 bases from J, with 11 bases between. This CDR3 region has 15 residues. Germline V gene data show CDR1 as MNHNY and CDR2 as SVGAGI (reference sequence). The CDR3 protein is CASSYSKLPTYEQYF. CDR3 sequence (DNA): TGTGCCAGCAGTTACTCGAAACTTCCCACCTACGAGCAGTACTTC.

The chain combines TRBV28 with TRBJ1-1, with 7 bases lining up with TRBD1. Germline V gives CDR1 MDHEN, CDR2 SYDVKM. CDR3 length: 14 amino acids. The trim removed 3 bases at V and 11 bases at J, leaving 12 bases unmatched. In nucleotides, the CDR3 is TGTGCCAGCAGTTTCCCATCCGATACAGGGGCCGCTTTCTTT. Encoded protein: CASSFPSDTGAAFF.

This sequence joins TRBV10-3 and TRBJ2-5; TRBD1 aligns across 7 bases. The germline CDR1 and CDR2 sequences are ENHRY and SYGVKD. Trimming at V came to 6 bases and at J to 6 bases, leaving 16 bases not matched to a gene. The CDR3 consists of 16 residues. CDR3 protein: CAISRDSQPRGKTQYF. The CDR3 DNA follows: TGTGCCATCAGCCGGGACAGCCAACCCAGGGGAAAGACCCAGTACTTC.

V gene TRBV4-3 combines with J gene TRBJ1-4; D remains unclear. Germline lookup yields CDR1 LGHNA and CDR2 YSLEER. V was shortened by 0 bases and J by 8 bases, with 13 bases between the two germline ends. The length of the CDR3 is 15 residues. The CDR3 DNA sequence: TGCGCCAGCAGCCAAGAAGCGGCCCGAGGGGAAAAACTGTTTTTT. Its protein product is CASSQEAARGEKLFF.

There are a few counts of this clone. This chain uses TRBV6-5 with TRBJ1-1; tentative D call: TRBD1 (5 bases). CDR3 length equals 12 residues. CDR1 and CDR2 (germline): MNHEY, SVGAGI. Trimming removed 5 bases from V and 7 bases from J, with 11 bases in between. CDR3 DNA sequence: TGTGCCAGCAGTCCCCGGGGGGATGAAGCTTTCTTT. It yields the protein CASSPRGDEAFF.

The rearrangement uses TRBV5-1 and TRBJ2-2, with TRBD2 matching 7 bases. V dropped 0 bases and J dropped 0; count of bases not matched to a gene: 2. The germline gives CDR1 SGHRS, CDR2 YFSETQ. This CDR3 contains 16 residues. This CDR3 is CASSLVGGSNTGELFF. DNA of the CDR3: TGCGCCAGCAGCTTGGTGGGGGGGTCGAACACCGGGGAGCTGTTTTTT.

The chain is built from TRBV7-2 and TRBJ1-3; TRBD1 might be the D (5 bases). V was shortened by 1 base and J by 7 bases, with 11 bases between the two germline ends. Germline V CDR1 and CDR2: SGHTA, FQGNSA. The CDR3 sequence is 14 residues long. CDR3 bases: TGTGCCAGCAGCTTAGGGGGGGGGACGAACACCATATATTTT. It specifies CASSLGGGTNTIYF.

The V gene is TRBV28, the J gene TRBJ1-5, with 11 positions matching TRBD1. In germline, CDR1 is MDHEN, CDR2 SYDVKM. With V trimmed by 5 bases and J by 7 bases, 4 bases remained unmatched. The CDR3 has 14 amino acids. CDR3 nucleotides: TGTGCCAGCAGTACCGGGACAGGGGGACAGCCCCAGCATTTT. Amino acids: CASSTGTGGQPQHF.

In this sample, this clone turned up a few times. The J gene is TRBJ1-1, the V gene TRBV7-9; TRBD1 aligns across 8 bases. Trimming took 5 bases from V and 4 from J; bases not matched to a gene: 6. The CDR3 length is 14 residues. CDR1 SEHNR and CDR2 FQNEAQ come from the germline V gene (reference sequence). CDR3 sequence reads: CASSPGQGGTEAFF. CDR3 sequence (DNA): TGTGCCAGCAGCCCCGGACAGGGAGGCACTGAAGCTTTCTTT. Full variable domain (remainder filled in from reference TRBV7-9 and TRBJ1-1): DTGVSQNPRHKITKRGQNVTFRCDPISEHNRLYWYRQTLGQGPEFLTYFQNEAQLEKSRLLSDRFSAERPKGSFSTLEIQRTEQGDSAMYLCASSPGQGGTEAFFGQGTRLTVV.

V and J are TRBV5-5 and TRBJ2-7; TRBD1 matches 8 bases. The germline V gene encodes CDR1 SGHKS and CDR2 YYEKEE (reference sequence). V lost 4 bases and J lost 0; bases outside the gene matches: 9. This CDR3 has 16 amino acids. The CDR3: CASSPRTGWFSYEQYF. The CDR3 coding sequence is TGTGCCAGCAGCCCGAGGACAGGGTGGTTCTCCTACGAGCAGTACTTC.

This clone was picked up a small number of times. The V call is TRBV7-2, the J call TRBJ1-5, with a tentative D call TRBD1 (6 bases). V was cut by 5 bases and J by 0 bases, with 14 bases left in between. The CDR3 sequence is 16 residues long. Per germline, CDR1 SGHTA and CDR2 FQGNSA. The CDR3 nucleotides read TGTGCCAGCAGCGCGCAAGGGGGACATAGCAATCAGCCCCAGCATTTT. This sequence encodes CASSAQGGHSNQPQHF. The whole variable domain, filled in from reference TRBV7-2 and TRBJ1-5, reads GAGVSQSPSNKVTEKGKDVELRCDPISGHTALYWYRQSLGQGLEFLIYFQGNSAPDKSGLPSDRFSAERTGGSVSTLTIQRTQQEDSAVYLCASSAQGGHSNQPQHFGDGTRLSIL.

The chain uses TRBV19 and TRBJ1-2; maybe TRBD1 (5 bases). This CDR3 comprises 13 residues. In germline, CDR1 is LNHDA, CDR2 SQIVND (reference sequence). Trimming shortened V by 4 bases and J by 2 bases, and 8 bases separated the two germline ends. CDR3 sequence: CASSTGGNYGYTF. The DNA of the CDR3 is TGTGCCAGTAGTACCGGGGGGAACTATGGCTACACCTTC.

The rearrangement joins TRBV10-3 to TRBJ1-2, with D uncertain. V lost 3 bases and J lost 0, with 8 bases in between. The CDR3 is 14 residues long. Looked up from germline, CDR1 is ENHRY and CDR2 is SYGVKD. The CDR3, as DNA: TGTGCCATCAGTGATAGTTTCACTAACTATGGCTACACCTTC. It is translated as CAISDSFTNYGYTF.